This T cell receptor (beta chain) was profiled in a study of beta chain features in type 1 diabetes. Study-wide results and caveats: Across all four CD4+ subsets, people with type 1 diabetes showed modestly shorter TCRB CDR3s.

Expressed TCRB transcripts were sequenced because the isolated RNA had all been reverse transcribed beforehand. Assay used: immunoSEQ multiplex PCR; TCRdb lists only in-frame clones, some missing. Altogether around 330,000 clones are present, 8% to 13% being singletons, with the ten largest covering 0.015%. Unmatched junction bases numbered 9, after V lost 1 base and J lost 6 bases. The V gene's germline CDR1 is LGHNA and CDR2 YSLEER. The CDR3 extends over 15 amino acids. On this clone: Antigen specificity is unknown.

Sequenced sample: naive CD4+ T cells from blood. This TCR derives from a woman aged 30 to 39 in good health. This sequence joins TRBV4-3 and TRBJ2-7; 7 bases map to TRBD2. The DNA of the CDR3 is TGCGCCAGCAGCCAAGCGGCAGCGGGACTATCCGAGCAGTACTTC. It yields the protein CASSQAAAGLSEQYF.